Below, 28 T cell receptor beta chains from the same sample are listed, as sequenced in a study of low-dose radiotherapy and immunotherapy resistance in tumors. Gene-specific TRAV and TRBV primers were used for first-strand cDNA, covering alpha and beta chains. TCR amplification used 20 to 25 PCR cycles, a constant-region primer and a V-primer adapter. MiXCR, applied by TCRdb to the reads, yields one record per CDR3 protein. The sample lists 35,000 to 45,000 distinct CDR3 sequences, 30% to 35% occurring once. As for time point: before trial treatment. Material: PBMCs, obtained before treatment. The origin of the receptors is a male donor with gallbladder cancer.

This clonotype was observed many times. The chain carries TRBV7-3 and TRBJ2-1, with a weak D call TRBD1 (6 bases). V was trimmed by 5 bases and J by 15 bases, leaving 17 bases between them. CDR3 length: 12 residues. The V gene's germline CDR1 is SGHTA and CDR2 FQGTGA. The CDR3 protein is CASSPSKTGLFF. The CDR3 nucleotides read TGTGCCAGCAGCCCCTCAAAGACAGGACTGTTCTTC.

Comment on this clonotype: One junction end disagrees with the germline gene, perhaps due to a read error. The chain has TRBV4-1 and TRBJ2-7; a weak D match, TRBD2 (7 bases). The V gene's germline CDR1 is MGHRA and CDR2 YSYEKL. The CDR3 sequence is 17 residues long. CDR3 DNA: TGTGCCAGCAGCCAAGGGGGGCGAGGGACTACCGATACGACGCAGTACTTC. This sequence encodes CASSQGGRGTTDTTQYF.

The CDR3 DNA follows: TGTGCCAGCTCACAAGGAGCCATCAATAATCAGCCCCAGCATTTT. Its protein is CASSQGAINNQPQHF. This rearrangement joins TRBV18 to TRBJ1-5; D not resolved. The CDR3 has 15 residues. V was clipped by 4 bases and J by 4 bases, with 14 bases between them. In germline, CDR1 is KGHSH, CDR2 LQKENI.

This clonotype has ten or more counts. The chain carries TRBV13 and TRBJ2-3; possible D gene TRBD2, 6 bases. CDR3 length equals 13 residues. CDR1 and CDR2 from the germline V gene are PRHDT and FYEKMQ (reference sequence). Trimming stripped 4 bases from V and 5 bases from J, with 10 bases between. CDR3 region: CASSWTEGDTQYF. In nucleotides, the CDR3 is TGTGCCAGCAGCTGGACGGAGGGAGATACGCAGTATTTT.

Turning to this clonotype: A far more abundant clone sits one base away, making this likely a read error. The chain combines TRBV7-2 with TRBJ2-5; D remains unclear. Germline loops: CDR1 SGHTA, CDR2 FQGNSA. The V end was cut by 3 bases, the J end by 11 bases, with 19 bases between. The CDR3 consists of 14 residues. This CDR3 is CASSFPSKFSEQYF. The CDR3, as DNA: TGTGCCAGCAGCTTTCCGTCGAAATTCAGTGAGCAGTACTTC.

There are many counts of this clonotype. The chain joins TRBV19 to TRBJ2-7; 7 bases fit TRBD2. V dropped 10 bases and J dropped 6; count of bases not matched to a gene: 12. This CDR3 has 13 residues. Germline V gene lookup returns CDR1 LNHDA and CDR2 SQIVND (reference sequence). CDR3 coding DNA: TGTGCCACCCCCGGGGACTACCCTCTCGAGCAGTACTTC. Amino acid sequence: CATPGDYPLEQYF.

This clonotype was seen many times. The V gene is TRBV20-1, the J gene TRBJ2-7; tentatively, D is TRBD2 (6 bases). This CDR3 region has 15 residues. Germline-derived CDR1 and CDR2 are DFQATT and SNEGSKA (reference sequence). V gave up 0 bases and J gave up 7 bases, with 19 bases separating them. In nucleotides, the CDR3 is TGCAGTGCTAGAGACACCGGGAGCCCCAAGGTGGAGCAGTACTTC. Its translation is CSARDTGSPKVEQYF.

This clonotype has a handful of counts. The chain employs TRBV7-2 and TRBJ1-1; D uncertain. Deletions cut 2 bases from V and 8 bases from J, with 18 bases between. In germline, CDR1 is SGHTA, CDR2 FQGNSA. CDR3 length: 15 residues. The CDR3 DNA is TGTGCCAGCAGCTTATACGCGGCCGTAGGGAACGAAGCTTTCTTT. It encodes CASSLYAAVGNEAFF. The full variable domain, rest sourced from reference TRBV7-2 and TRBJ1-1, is GAGVSQSPSNKVTEKGKDVELRCDPISGHTALYWYRQSLGQGLEFLIYFQGNSAPDKSGLPSDRFSAERTGGSVSTLTIQRTQQEDSAVYLCASSLYAAVGNEAFFGQGTRLTVV.

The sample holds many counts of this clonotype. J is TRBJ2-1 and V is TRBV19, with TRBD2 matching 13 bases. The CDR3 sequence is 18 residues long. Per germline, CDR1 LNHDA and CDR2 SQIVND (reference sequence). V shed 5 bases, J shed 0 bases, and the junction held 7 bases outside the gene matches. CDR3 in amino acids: CASSSRTSGGSSYNEQFF. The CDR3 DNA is TGTGCCAGTAGTTCACGGACTAGCGGGGGTAGCTCCTACAATGAGCAGTTCTTC.

The CDR3 spells CASSMQQGLQETQFF. The CDR3 nucleotides are TGTGCCAGCAGCATGCAACAGGGTCTCCAAGAGACCCAGTTCTTC. V and J are TRBV5-4 and TRBJ2-1, with D tentatively TRBD1 (6 bases). This CDR3 has 15 residues. V was shortened by 4 bases and J by 13 bases, with 24 bases between the two germline ends. Germline V gene data show CDR1 as SGHNT and CDR2 as YYREEE (reference sequence).

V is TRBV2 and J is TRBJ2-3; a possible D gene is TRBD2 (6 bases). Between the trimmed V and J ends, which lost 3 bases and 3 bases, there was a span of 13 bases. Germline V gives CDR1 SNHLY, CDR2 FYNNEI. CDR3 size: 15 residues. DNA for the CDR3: TGTGCCAGCAGTGAGGCGGGAACAAGGACAGATACGCAGTATTTT. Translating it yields CASSEAGTRTDTQYF.

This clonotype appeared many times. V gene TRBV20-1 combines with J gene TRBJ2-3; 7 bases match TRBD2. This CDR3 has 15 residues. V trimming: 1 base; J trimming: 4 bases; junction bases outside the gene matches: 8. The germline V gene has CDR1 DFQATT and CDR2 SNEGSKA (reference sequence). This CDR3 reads CSARAAGEVSDTQYF. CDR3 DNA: TGCAGTGCTAGAGCGGCGGGGGAGGTCTCAGATACGCAGTATTTT.

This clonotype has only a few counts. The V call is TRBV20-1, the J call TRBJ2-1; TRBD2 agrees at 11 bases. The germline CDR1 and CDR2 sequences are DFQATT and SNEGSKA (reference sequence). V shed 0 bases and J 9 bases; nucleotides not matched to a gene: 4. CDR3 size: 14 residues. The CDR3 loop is CSARDSLAGGEQFF. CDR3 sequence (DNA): TGCAGTGCTAGAGATTCCCTAGCGGGGGGTGAGCAGTTCTTC.

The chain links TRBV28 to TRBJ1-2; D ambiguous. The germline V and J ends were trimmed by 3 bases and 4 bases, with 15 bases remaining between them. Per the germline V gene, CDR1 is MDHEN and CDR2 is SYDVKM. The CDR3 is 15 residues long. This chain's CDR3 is CASSFPRGGTYGYTF. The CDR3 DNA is TGTGCCAGCAGTTTTCCTCGGGGAGGCACCTATGGCTACACCTTC.

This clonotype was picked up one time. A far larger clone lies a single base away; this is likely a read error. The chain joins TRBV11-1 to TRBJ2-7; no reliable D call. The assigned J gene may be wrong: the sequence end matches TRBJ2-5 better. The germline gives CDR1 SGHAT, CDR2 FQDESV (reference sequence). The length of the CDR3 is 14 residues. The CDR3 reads CASNLAGGSETQYF. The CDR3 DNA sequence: TGTGCCAGCAACTTAGCCGGTGGTTCGGAGACCCAGTACTTC.

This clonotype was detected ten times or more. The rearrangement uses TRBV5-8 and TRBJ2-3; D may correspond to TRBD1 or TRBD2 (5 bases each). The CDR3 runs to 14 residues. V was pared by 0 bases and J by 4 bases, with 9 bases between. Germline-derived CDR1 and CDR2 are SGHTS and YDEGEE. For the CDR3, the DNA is TGTGCCAGCAGCTTGGACGGGGCCTCAGATACGCAGTATTTT. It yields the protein CASSLDGASDTQYF.

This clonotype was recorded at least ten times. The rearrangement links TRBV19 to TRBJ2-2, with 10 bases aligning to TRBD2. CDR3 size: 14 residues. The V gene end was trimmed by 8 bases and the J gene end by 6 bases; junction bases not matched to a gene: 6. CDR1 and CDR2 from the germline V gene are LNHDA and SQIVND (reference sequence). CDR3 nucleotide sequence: TGTGCCAGTGACATAGCGGGAGGTGCCGGGGAGCTGTTTTTT. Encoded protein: CASDIAGGAGELFF.

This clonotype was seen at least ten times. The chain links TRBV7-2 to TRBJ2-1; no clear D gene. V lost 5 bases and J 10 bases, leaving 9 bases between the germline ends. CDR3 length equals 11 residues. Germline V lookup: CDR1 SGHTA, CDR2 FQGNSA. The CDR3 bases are TGTGCCAGCAGCGGATTAGGGGAGCAGTTCTTC. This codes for CASSGLGEQFF. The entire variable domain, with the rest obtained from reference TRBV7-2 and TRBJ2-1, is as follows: GAGVSQSPSNKVTEKGKDVELRCDPISGHTALYWYRQSLGQGLEFLIYFQGNSAPDKSGLPSDRFSAERTGGSVSTLTIQRTQQEDSAVYLCASSGLGEQFFGPGTRLTVL.

The CDR3 reads CASSTGTGGYTYNEQFF. The CDR3 coding sequence is TGTGCCAGCTCTACCGGGACAGGGGGCTACACCTACAATGAGCAGTTCTTC. This chain connects TRBV18 to TRBJ2-1, with 12 bases matching TRBD1. The V and J ends lost 6 bases and 2 bases, in that order; junction bases with no gene match: 8. The CDR3 spans 17 residues. Germline V CDR1 and CDR2: KGHSH, LQKENI.

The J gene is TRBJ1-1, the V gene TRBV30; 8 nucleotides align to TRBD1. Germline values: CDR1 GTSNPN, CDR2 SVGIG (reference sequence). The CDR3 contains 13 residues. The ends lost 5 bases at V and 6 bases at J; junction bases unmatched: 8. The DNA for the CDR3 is TGTGCCTGGGGGCAGGGGGCTTTCGCTGAAGCTTTCTTT. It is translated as CAWGQGAFAEAFF.

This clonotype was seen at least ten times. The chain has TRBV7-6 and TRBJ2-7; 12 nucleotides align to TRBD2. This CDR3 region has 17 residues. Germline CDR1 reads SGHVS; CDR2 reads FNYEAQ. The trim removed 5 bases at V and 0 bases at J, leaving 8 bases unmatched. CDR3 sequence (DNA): TGTGCCAGCAGCACCACTAGCGGGAGGCCCAGCTCCTACGAGCAGTACTTC. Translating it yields CASSTTSGRPSSYEQYF. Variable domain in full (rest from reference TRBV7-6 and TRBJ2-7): GAGVSQSPRYKVTKRGQDVALRCDPISGHVSLYWYRQALGQGPEFLTYFNYEAQQDKSGLPNDRFSAERPEGSISTLTIQRTEQRDSAMYRCASSTTSGRPSSYEQYFGPGTRLTVT.

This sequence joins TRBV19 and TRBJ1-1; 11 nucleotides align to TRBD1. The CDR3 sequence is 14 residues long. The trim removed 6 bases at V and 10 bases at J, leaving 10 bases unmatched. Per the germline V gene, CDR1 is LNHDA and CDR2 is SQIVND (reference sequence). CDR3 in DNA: TGTGCCAGTAGCGTCGGACGGGACAGGGGGGTAGCTTTCTTT. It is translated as CASSVGRDRGVAFF.

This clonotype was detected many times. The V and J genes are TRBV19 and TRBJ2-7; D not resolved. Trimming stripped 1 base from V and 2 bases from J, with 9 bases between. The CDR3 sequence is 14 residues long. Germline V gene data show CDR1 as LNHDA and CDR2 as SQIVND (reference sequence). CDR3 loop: CASSIGLGTYEQYF. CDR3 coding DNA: TGTGCCAGTAGTATAGGGCTCGGAACCTACGAGCAGTACTTC.

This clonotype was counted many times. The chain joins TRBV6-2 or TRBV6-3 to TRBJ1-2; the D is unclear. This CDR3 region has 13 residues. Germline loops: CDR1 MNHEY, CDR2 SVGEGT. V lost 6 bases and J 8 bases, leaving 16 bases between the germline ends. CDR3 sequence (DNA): TGTGCCAGCAGCCTAGGGAGTAATGGCGGCTACACCTTC. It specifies CASSLGSNGGYTF.

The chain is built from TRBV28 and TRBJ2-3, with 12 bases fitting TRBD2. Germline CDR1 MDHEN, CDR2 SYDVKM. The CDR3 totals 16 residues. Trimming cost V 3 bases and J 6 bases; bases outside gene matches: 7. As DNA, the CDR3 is TGTGCCAGCAGTTTGTATCGGACTAGCGGGATTGATACGCAGTATTTT. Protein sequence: CASSLYRTSGIDTQYF.

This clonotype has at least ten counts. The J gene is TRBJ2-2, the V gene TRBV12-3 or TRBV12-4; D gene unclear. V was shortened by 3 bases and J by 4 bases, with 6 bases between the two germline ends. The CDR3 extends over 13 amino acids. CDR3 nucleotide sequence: TGTGCCAGCAGTTTCGGTAGCACCGGGGAGCTGTTTTTT. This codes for CASSFGSTGELFF.

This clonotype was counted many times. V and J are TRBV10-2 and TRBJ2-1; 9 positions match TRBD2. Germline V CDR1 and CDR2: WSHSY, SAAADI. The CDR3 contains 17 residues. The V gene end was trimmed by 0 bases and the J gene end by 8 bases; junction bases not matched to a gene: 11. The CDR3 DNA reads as TGCGCCAGCAGTGAGTCGGTGGGACTAGCCCTCGAGGATGAGCAGTTCTTC. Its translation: CASSESVGLALEDEQFF.

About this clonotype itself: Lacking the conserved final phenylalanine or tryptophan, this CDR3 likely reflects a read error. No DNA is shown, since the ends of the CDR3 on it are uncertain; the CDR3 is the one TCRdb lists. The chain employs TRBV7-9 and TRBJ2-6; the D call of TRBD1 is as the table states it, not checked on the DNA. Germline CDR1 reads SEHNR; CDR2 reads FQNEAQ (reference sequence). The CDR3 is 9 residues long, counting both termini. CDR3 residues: CASSPQEGQ.